The entry below gives a single T cell receptor beta chain sequence along with its context. This sample was taken from a study of blood T cell repertoires in COVID-19. Germline V gene data show CDR1 as KGHSH and CDR2 as LQKENI. This CDR3 is 14 amino acids long. Trimming removed 3 bases from V and 7 bases from J, with 16 bases in between. The assay was immunoSEQ multiplex PCR, and TCRdb's table has in-frame clones only and misses some. The sample consists of roughly 340,000 clones, around 87% of them appearing once. Material: PBMCs or T cells enriched from blood (not recorded which). The rearrangement joins TRBV18 to TRBJ2-7, with a weak D call TRBD2 (5 bases). This receptor was obtained from a man between 18 and 29 years old who had recovered from COVID-19. CDR3 sequence (DNA): TGTGCCAGCTCACCGTGGGGAGTCGGTTGGGAGCAGTACTTC. It specifies CASSPWGVGWEQYF.